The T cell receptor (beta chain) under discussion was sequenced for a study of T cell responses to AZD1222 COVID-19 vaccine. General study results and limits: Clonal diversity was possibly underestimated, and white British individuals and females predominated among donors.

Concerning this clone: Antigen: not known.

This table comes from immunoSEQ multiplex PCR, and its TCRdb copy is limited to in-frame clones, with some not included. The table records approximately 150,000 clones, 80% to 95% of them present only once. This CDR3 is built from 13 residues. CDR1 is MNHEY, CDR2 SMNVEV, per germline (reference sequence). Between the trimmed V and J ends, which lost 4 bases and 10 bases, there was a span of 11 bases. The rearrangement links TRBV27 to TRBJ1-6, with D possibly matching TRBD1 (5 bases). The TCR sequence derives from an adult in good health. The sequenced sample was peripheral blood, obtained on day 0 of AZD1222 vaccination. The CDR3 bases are TGTGCCAGCAGTTACTCAGGGCAGTCACCCCTCCACTTT. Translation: CASSYSGQSPLHF.